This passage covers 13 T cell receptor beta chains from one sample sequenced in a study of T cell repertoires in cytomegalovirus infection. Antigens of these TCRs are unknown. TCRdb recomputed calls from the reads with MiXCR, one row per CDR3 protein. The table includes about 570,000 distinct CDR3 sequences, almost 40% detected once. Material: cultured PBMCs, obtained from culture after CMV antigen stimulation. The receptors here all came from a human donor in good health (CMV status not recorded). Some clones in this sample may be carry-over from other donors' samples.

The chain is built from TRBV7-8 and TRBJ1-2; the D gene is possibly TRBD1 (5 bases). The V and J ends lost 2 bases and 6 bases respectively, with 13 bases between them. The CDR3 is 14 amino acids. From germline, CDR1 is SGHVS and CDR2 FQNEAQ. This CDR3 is CASSLRSGFNGYTF. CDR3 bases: TGTGCCAGCAGCTTACGTTCAGGGTTTAATGGCTACACCTTC.

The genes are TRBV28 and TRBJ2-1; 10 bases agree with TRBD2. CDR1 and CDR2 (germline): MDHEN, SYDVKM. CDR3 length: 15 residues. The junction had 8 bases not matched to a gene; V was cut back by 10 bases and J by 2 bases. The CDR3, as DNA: TGTGCCACCCAGAGCGGGGGGGGGACCTACAATGAGCAGTTCTTC. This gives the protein CATQSGGGTYNEQFF.

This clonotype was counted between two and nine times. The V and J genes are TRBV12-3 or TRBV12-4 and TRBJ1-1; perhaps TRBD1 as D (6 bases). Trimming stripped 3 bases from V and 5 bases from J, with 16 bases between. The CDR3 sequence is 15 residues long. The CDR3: CASSFGRGRETEAFF. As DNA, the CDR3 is TGTGCCAGCAGTTTTGGGCGGGGGCGGGAGACTGAAGCTTTCTTT.

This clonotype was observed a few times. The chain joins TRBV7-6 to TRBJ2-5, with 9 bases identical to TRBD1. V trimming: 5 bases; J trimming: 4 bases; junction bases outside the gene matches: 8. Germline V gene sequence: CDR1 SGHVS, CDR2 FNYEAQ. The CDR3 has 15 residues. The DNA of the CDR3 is TGTGCCAGCAGCCAGCCGGGACAGGGCGGAGAGACCCAGTACTTC. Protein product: CASSQPGQGGETQYF.

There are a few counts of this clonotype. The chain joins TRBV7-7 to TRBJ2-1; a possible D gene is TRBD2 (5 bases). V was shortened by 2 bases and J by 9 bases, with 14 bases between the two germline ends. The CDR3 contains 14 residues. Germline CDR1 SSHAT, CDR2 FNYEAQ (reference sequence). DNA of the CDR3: TGTGCCAGCAGCTTATCCGGGATGTTGGGTGAGCAGTTCTTC. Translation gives CASSLSGMLGEQFF.

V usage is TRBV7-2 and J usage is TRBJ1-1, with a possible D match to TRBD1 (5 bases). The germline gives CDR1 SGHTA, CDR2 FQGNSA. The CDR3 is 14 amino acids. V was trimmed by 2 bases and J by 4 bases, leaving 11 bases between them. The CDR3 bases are TGTGCCAGCAGCTTAAGACAGACCGGCACTGAAGCTTTCTTT. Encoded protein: CASSLRQTGTEAFF.

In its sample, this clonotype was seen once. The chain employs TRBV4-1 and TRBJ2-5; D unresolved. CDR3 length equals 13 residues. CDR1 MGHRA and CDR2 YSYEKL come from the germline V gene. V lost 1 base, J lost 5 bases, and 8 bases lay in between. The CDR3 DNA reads TGCGCCAGCAGCCAAGTGGGCACGGAGACCCAGTACTTC. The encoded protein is CASSQVGTETQYF.

The CDR3 spells CASSGPGPPYEQYF. The CDR3 DNA follows: TGTGCCAGCAGTGGACCGGGCCCGCCCTACGAGCAGTACTTC. The V gene is TRBV12-3 or TRBV12-4, the J gene TRBJ2-7; D remains unclear. The CDR3 is 14 amino acids. V was pared by 5 bases and J by 2 bases, with 13 bases between.

The CDR3 here is CSRLVAGHNEQFF. As DNA, the CDR3 is TGCAGTCGTCTTGTAGCGGGACACAATGAGCAGTTCTTC. V usage is TRBV20-1 and J usage is TRBJ2-1; 8 bases line up with TRBD2. Looked up from germline, CDR1 is DFQATT and CDR2 is SNEGSKA (reference sequence). The CDR3 is made up of 13 amino acids. V lost 8 bases and J lost 5; bases outside the gene matches: 8.

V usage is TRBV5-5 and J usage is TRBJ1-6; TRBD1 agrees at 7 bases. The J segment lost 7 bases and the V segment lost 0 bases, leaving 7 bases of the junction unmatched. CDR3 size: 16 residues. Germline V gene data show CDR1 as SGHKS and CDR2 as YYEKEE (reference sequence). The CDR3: CASSLEQGWPNSPLHF. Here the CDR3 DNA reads TGTGCCAGCAGCTTGGAACAGGGGTGGCCCAATTCACCCCTCCACTTT.

The CDR3 spells CASSLAPLNEKLFF. CDR3 DNA: TGTGCCAGCAGTTTAGCCCCACTTAATGAAAAACTGTTTTTT. This sequence joins TRBV12-3 or TRBV12-4 and TRBJ1-4; D gene uncertain. Trimming removed 0 bases from V and 4 bases from J, with 6 bases in between. This CDR3 has 14 residues.

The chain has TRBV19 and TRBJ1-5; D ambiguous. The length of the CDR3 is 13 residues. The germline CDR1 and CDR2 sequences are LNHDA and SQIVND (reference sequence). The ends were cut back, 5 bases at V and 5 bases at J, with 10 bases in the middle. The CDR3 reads CASSAEKDQPQHF. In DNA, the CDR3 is TGTGCCAGTAGTGCCGAGAAAGATCAGCCCCAGCATTTT.

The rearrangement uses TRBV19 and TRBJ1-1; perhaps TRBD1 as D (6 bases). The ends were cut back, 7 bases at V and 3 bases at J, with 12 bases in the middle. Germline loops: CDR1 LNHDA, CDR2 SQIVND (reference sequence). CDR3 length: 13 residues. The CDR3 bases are TGTGCCAGTAAGCAGGGGTTGGACACTGAAGCTTTCTTT. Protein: CASKQGLDTEAFF.